The clone carrying this T cell receptor (beta chain) was observed a single time. The data originate from a study of blood T cell dynamics during melanoma immunotherapy. Turning to the study itself: Metastatic melanoma patients received first-line pembrolizumab or nivolumab plus ipilimumab.

Germline-derived CDR1 and CDR2 are LNHDA and SQIVND (reference sequence). CDR3 length equals 15 residues. Trimming cost V 3 bases and J 2 bases; bases outside gene matches: 6. Time point indicated: pre-treatment baseline. No patient had earlier systemic cancer treatment, concurrent immunosuppressants, or another active cancer. DNA loading was fixed at approximately 350 ng for all bulk PBMC samples. TCRdb keeps only in-frame clones here, not all; method: immunoSEQ multiplex PCR. Among almost 25,000 clones listed, 70% to 90% were seen once. The receptor's source is a human donor with melanoma. This chain uses TRBV19 with TRBJ2-7; 8 bases fit TRBD1. Source: blood, taken from a patient treated with checkpoint blockade. The CDR3 DNA follows: TGTGCCAGTAGTATGCCCCAGGGGGCGGCCTACGAGCAGTACTTC. It translates to CASSMPQGAAYEQYF.